This T cell receptor beta chain was obtained from a study of T cell changes during pregnancy in multiple sclerosis. Trimming left V 5 bases short and J 2 bases short, with 12 bases between. The CDR3 is made up of 14 amino acids. Per the germline V gene, CDR1 is SGHAT and CDR2 is FQNNGV. Only in-frame clones appear in the TCRdb table, and some are missing; sequencing was by immunoSEQ multiplex PCR. Of 30,000 to 40,000 clones detected, 94% appear once; the ten largest clones hold roughly 0.4%. Source: CD4+ T cells from peripheral blood mononuclear cells, taken in the second trimester of pregnancy. This rearrangement joins TRBV11-2 to TRBJ2-5, with a possible D match to TRBD2 (7 bases). This clonotype was sampled from a female donor with multiple sclerosis, enrolled in a pregnancy study. CDR3 in amino acids: CASSLGGGQETQYF. The CDR3 DNA is TGTGCCAGCAGCCTAGGGGGGGGGCAAGAGACCCAGTACTTC.